These 23 T cell receptor beta chains were sequenced from one sample in a study of blood T cell repertoires in COVID-19. The assay was immunoSEQ multiplex PCR, and TCRdb's table has in-frame clones only and misses some. The table lists 57,000 or so clones, about 88% of them singletons. Sequenced input: peripheral blood. These receptors all come from a woman aged 45-60 years with active or convalescent COVID-19.

The V gene is TRBV5-1, the J gene TRBJ1-2; 7 nucleotides agree with TRBD1. This CDR3 comprises 14 residues. With 2 bases clipped from V and 6 bases from J, the junction kept 7 bases outside the gene matches. CDR1 is SGHRS, CDR2 YFSETQ, per germline. CDR3 bases: TGCGCCAGCAGCTTTGCGGGGACAGTGGATGGCTACACCTTC. It is translated as CASSFAGTVDGYTF.

The chain carries TRBV6-4 and TRBJ2-3; 8 bases agree with TRBD2. The V gene end was trimmed by 5 bases and the J gene end by 5 bases; junction bases not matched to a gene: 6. CDR1 is MRHNA, CDR2 SNTAGT, per germline. The CDR3 has 14 residues. DNA of the CDR3: TGTGCCAGCAGTACCGGGACTAGTAAAGATACGCAGTATTTT. It specifies CASSTGTSKDTQYF.

This chain uses TRBV6-5 with TRBJ2-1; 15 nucleotides match TRBD2. The length of the CDR3 is 15 residues. The germline V gene encodes CDR1 MNHEY and CDR2 SVGAGI. With 0 bases clipped from V and 10 bases from J, the junction kept 1 base outside the gene matches. The CDR3 bases are TGTGCCAGCAGTTACTCGGGACTAGCGGGAGGAGAGCAGTTCTTC. Its translation is CASSYSGLAGGEQFF.

The chain carries TRBV19 and TRBJ2-1; the D gene is possibly TRBD2 (6 bases). Germline CDR1 LNHDA, CDR2 SQIVND (reference sequence). V lost 6 bases and J 6 bases, leaving 12 bases between the germline ends. This CDR3 comprises 13 residues. CDR3 bases: TGTGCCAGTAGCGGGAGCCCCTCCAATGAGCAGTTCTTC. As protein: CASSGSPSNEQFF.

This rearrangement joins TRBV19 to TRBJ1-5, with 9 positions matching TRBD1. Germline assignment: CDR1 LNHDA and CDR2 SQIVND (reference sequence). The ends lost 7 bases at V and 6 bases at J; junction bases unmatched: 10. The CDR3 has 15 residues. CDR3: CASIQPGQGSQPQHF. The CDR3 DNA sequence: TGTGCCAGTATACAACCGGGACAGGGAAGTCAGCCCCAGCATTTT.

This CDR3 is CASSEGPRQETQYF. The CDR3 DNA sequence: TGTGCCAGCAGTGAAGGGCCGAGGCAGGAGACCCAGTACTTC. The chain recombines TRBV2 with TRBJ2-5; the D is unclear. Germline V gene lookup returns CDR1 SNHLY and CDR2 FYNNEI. V was cut by 1 base and J by 5 bases, with 11 bases left in between. The CDR3 is 14 amino acids.

The chain joins TRBV7-6 to TRBJ2-3, with TRBD2 matching 9 bases. The CDR3 is made up of 17 amino acids. Germline-derived CDR1 and CDR2 are SGHVS and FNYEAQ. With V trimmed by 5 bases and J by 4 bases, 13 bases remained unmatched. This CDR3 is CASSPRGDSGSSDTQYF. The CDR3 DNA sequence: TGTGCCAGCAGCCCCAGAGGTGATAGCGGGAGTTCAGATACGCAGTATTTT.

The sample holds one count of this clone. This chain joins TRBV19 and TRBJ2-3; 10 bases line up with TRBD2. In germline, CDR1 is LNHDA, CDR2 SQIVND (reference sequence). V trimming: 5 bases; J trimming: 1 base; junction bases outside the gene matches: 3. The CDR3 has 15 amino acids. CDR3 residues: CASSWTSGRTDTQYF. In DNA form, the CDR3 reads TGTGCCAGTAGTTGGACTAGCGGACGCACAGATACGCAGTATTTT.

V usage is TRBV27 and J usage is TRBJ1-5; perhaps TRBD1 as D (5 bases). The CDR3 length is 14 residues. Trimming removed 6 bases from V and 0 bases from J, with 9 bases in between. Germline lookup yields CDR1 MNHEY and CDR2 SMNVEV (reference sequence). CDR3 nucleotides: TGTGCCAGCAGGCCAGGGCTTAGCAATCAGCCCCAGCATTTT. Its protein is CASRPGLSNQPQHF.

In this sample, this clone turned up once. The rearrangement uses TRBV7-3 and TRBJ2-1; 13 nucleotides align to TRBD2. The germline V gene encodes CDR1 SGHTA and CDR2 FQGTGA. The length of the CDR3 is 15 residues. J was trimmed by 7 bases and V by 5 bases; bases with no gene match: 5. The CDR3 sequence: CASSPGTSGKNEQFF. CDR3 DNA sequence: TGTGCCAGCAGCCCCGGGACTAGCGGGAAAAATGAGCAGTTCTTC.

The chain couples TRBV5-1 to TRBJ2-2, with 11 bases matching TRBD2. This CDR3 has 18 amino acids. V lost 1 base to trimming and J lost 4 bases; unmatched junction nucleotides: 9. Germline loops: CDR1 SGHRS, CDR2 YFSETQ. The DNA for the CDR3 is TGCGCCAGCAGCTTGATACTAGCGGGAGCCGGGATCACCGGGGAGCTGTTTTTT. Its translation is CASSLILAGAGITGELFF.

The chain recombines TRBV27 with TRBJ1-1, with TRBD1 identical over 8 bases. Germline CDR1 is MNHEY and CDR2 is SMNVEV (reference sequence). CDR3 length: 17 amino acids. Unmatched junction bases numbered 11, after V lost 4 bases and J lost 1 base. The CDR3 sequence: CASSSPSTGTGNTEAFF. The CDR3 DNA follows: TGTGCCAGCAGTTCACCATCCACCGGGACAGGGAACACTGAAGCTTTCTTT.

V and J are TRBV27 and TRBJ1-1; D gene uncertain. This CDR3 has 14 residues. Germline assignment: CDR1 MNHEY and CDR2 SMNVEV (reference sequence). V was shortened by 2 bases and J by 1 base, with 8 bases between the two germline ends. The CDR3 region is CASSLTRRNTEAFF. The CDR3 nucleotides read TGTGCCAGCAGTTTAACCAGGCGGAACACTGAAGCTTTCTTT.

This clone was recorded only once. The V gene is TRBV7-9, the J gene TRBJ2-5, with D maybe TRBD1 (6 bases). V gave up 5 bases and J gave up 2 bases, with 18 bases separating them. Germline loops: CDR1 SEHNR, CDR2 FQNEAQ (reference sequence). The CDR3 sequence is 16 residues long. The CDR3 protein is CASSNAAGDNQETQYF. The DNA for the CDR3 is TGTGCCAGCAGCAACGCCGCCGGGGACAATCAAGAGACCCAGTACTTC.

J is TRBJ2-5 and V is TRBV2; 10 nucleotides match TRBD1. Germline V CDR1 and CDR2: SNHLY, FYNNEI. The V and J ends lost 5 bases and 4 bases, in that order; junction bases with no gene match: 7. This CDR3 spans 15 amino acids. The CDR3 reads CASSPQGQGLETQYF. CDR3 DNA sequence: TGTGCCAGCAGTCCCCAGGGACAGGGGCTAGAGACCCAGTACTTC. Using reference TRBV2 and TRBJ2-5 for the parts outside the CDR3, the full variable domain is EPEVTQTPSHQVTQMGQEVILRCVPISNHLYFYWYRQILGQKVEFLVSFYNNEISEKSEIFDDQFSVERPDGSNFTLKIRSTKLEDSAMYFCASSPQGQGLETQYFGPGTRLLVL.

The chain has TRBV3-1 (or the pseudogene TRBV3-2) and TRBJ1-6; no clear D. Germline values: CDR1 LGHDT, CDR2 YNNKEL (reference sequence). Trimming left V 1 base short and J 14 bases short, with 12 bases between. The CDR3 sequence is 13 residues long. DNA of the CDR3: TGTGCCAGCAGCCAAGTTCGGTCCTCGGCCCTCCACTTT. Its translation is CASSQVRSSALHF.

The rearrangement uses TRBV28 and TRBJ2-6; D gene unclear. Germline V gives CDR1 MDHEN, CDR2 SYDVKM. Trimming removed 6 bases from V and 0 bases from J, with 9 bases in between. CDR3 length: 15 residues. CDR3 bases: TGTGCCAGCAGCCCCATCCACTCTGGGGCCAACGTCCTGACTTTC. Its translation: CASSPIHSGANVLTF.

The chain uses TRBV5-1 and TRBJ1-4; 7 bases are a match to TRBD1. The ends lost 1 base at V and 7 bases at J; junction bases unmatched: 7. This CDR3 is built from 15 residues. The V gene's germline CDR1 is SGHRS and CDR2 YFSETQ. The CDR3 reads CASSLTGAESEKLFF. As DNA, the CDR3 is TGCGCCAGCAGCTTGACAGGGGCGGAGAGTGAAAAACTGTTTTTT.

V and J are TRBV27 and TRBJ2-2; D gene ambiguous. The CDR3 runs to 14 residues. Per germline, CDR1 MNHEY and CDR2 SMNVEV (reference sequence). V was shortened by 3 bases and J by 1 base, with 6 bases between the two germline ends. The CDR3 nucleotides read TGTGCCAGCAGTTTTGGCGGGAACACCGGGGAGCTGTTTTTT. It yields the protein CASSFGGNTGELFF.

The chain recombines TRBV2 with TRBJ2-5; no clear D. Germline assignment: CDR1 SNHLY and CDR2 FYNNEI. V gave up 2 bases and J gave up 0 bases, with 10 bases separating them. The CDR3 has 15 amino acids. The CDR3 DNA sequence: TGTGCCAGCAGTGAACAGTCATGGTACCAAGAGACCCAGTACTTC. Translating gives CASSEQSWYQETQYF.

As DNA, the CDR3 is TGCAGCGTTGGGGGAGACGGCTCTGGAAACACCATATATTTT. It translates to CSVGGDGSGNTIYF. The chain couples TRBV29-1 to TRBJ1-3; the D is unclear. Germline CDR1 is SQVTM and CDR2 is ANQGSEA. The CDR3 extends over 14 amino acids. V lost 4 bases, J lost 0 bases, and 10 bases lay in between.

The rearrangement links TRBV9 to TRBJ2-1; 10 positions match TRBD1. With V trimmed by 3 bases and J by 3 bases, 6 bases remained unmatched. Germline V gene sequence: CDR1 SGDLS, CDR2 YYNGEE. This CDR3 comprises 16 residues. CDR3 in DNA: TGTGCCAGCAGCGGAGGGACAGGGGAATACTACAATGAGCAGTTCTTC. Amino acid sequence: CASSGGTGEYYNEQFF.

The V and J genes are TRBV7-6 and TRBJ2-1; TRBD1 is a possible D gene (6 bases). The CDR3 spans 14 residues. The ends were cut back, 1 base at V and 6 bases at J, with 10 bases in the middle. The germline V gene has CDR1 SGHVS and CDR2 FNYEAQ. The CDR3 loop reads CASSLESGVNEQFF. The CDR3 nucleotides are TGTGCCAGCAGCTTAGAGTCAGGGGTCAATGAGCAGTTCTTC.